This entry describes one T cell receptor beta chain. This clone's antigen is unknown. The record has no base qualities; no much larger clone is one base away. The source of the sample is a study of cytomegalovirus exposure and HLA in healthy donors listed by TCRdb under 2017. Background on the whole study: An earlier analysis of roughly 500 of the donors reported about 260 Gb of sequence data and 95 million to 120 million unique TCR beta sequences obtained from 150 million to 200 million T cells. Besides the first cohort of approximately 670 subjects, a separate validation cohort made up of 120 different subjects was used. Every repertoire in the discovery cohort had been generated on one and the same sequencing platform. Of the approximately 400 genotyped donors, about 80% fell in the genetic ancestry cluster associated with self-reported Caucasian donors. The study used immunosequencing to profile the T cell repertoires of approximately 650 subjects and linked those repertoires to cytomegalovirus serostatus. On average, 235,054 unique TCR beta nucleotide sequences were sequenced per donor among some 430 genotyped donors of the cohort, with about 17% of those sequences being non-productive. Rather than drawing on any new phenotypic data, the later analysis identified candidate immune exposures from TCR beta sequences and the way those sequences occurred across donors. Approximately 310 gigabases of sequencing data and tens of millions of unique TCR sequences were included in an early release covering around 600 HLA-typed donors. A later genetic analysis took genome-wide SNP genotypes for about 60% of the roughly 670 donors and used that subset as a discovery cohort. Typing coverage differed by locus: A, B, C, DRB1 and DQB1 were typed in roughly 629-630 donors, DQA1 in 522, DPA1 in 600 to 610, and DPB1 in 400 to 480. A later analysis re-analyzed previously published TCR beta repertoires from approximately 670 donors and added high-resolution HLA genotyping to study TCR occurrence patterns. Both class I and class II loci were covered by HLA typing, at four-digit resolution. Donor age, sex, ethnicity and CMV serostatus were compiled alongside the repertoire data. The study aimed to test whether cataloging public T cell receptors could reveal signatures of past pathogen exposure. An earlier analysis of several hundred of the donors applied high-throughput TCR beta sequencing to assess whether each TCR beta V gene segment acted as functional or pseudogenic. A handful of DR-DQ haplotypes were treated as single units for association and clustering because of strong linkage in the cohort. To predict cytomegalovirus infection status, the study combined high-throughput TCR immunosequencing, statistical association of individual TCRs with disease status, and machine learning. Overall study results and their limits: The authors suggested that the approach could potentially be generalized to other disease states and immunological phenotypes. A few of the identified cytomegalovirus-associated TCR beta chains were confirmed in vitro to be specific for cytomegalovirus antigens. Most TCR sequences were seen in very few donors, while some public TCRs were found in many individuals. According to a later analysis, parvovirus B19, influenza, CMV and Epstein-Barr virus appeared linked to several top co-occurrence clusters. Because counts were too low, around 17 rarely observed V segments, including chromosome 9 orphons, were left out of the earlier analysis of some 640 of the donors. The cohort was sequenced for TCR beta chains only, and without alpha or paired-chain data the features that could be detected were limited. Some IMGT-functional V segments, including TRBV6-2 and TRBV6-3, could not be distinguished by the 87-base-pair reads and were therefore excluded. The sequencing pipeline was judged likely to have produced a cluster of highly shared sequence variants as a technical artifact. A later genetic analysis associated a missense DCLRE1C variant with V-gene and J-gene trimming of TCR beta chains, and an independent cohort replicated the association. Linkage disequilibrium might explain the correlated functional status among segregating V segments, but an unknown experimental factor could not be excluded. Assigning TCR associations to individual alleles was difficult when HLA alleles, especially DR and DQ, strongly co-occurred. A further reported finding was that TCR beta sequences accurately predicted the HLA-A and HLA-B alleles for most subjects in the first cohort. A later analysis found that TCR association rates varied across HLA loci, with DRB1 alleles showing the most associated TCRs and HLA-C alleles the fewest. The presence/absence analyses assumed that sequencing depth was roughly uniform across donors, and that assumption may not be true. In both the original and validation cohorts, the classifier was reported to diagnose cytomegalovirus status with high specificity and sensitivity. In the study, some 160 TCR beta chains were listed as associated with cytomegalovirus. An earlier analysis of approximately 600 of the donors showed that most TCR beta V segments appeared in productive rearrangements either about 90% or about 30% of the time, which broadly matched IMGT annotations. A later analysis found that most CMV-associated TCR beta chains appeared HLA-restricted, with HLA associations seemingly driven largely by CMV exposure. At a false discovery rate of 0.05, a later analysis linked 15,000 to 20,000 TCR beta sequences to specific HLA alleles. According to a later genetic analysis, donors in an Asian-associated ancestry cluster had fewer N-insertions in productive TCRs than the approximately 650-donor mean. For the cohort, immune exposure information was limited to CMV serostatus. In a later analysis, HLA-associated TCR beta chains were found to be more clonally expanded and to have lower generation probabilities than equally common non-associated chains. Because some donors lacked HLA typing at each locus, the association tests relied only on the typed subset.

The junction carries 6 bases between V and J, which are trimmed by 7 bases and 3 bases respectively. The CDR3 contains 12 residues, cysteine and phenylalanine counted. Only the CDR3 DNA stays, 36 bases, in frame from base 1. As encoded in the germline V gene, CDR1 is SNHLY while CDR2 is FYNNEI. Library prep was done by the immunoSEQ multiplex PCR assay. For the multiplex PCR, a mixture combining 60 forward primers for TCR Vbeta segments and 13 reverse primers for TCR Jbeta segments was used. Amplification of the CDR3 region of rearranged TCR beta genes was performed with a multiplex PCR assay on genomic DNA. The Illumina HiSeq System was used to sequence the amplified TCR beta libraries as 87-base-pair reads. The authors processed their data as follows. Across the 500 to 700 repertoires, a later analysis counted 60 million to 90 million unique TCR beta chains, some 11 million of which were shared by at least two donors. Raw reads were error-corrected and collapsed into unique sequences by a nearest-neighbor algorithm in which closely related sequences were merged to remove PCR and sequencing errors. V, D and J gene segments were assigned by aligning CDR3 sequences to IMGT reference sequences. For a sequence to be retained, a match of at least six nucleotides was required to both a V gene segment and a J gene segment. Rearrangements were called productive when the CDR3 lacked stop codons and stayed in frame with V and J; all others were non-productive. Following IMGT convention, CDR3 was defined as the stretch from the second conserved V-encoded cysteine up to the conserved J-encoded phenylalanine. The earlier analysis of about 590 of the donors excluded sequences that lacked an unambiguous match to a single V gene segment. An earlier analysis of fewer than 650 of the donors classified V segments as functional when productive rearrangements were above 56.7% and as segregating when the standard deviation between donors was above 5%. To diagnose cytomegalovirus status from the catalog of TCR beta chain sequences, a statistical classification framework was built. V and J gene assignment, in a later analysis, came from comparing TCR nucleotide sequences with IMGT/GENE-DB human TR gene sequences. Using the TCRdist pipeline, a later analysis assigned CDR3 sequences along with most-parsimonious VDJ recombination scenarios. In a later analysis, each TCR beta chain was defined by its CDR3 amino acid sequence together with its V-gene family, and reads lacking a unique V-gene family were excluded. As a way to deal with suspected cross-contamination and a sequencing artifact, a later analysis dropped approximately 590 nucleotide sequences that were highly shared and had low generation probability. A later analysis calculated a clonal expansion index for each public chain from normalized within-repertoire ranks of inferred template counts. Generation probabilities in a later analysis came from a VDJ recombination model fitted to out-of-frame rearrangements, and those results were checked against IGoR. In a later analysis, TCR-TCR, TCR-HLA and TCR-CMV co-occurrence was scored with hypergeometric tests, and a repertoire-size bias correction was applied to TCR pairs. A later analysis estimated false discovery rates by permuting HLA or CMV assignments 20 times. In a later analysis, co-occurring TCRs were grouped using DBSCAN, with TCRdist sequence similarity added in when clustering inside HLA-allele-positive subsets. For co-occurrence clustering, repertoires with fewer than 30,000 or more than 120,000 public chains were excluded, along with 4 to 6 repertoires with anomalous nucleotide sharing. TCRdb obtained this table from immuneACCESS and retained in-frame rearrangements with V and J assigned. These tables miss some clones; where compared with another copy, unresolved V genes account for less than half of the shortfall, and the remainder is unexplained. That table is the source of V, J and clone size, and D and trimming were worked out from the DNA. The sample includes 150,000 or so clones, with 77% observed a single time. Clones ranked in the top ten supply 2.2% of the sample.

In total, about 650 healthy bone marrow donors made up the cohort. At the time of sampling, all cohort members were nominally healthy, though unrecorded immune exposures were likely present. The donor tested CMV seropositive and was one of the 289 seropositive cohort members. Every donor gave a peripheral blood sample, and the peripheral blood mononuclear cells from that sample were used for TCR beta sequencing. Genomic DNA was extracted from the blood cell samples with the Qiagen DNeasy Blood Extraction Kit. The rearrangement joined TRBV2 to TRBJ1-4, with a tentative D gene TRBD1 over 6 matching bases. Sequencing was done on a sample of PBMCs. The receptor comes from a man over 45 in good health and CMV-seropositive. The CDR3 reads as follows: CASTGANEKLFF. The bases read TGTGCCAGCACAGGGGCTAATGAAAAACTGTTTTTT.